The T cell receptor (beta chain) under discussion was sequenced for a study of blood T cells in healthy people across ages. In the case of this clonotype: Its antigen is not identified.

Combining a sample-barcoded 5' primer with a J-beta primer mix, a second PCR ran for roughly 7 to 12 cycles. A single record per CDR3 protein comes from TCRdb applying MiXCR to the 5' RACE reads. The sample has approximately 900,000 distinct CDR3 sequences; about 28% are singletons. Findings of the study overall: Diversity estimates from one million T cells were considered underestimates.

These records were also assigned to another study, of T cells of mothers and their children. That study reports: Each 15 ul cDNA reaction used 1.5 ug RNA; all RNA was used. Unrelated mother-child pairs always had slightly, but never significantly, lower normalized overlap than related pairs.

The TCR comes from a woman between 35 and 50 years old in good health. Sequencing was done on a sample of blood.

The CDR3 spells CSARRGGPGDTQYF. The CDR3 nucleotides are TGCAGTGCTAGACGGGGCGGGCCGGGGGATACGCAGTATTTT. The rearrangement joins TRBV20-1 to TRBJ2-3; either TRBD1 or TRBD2 may supply D (5 bases each). In germline, CDR1 is DFQATT, CDR2 SNEGSKA (reference sequence). There are 14 residues in the CDR3. The germline V and J ends were trimmed by 2 bases and 6 bases, with 15 bases remaining between them.